These 8 T cell receptor beta chains share one sample of origin, sequenced in a study of cytomegalovirus exposure and HLA in healthy donors. Use of 60 Vbeta and 13 Jbeta primers characterized the PCR. The table came from immunoSEQ multiplex PCR; TCRdb's copy has only in-frame clones and leaves some out. The data show some 70,000 clones, more than 75% seen once. The sequenced sample consisted of PBMCs. The receptors shown here come from a man aged 18 to 30 in good health and CMV-seropositive.

The V gene is TRBV2, the J gene TRBJ1-2, with 10 bases matching TRBD1. Germline assignment: CDR1 SNHLY and CDR2 FYNNEI. V was pared by 2 bases and J by 4 bases, with 7 bases of the junction left unmatched. The CDR3 spans 16 residues. CDR3 DNA: TGTGCCAGCAGTGAAACGGAGACAGGGGGCGGCTATGGCTACACCTTC. This translates into CASSETETGGGYGYTF.

This clone was seen more than once but under ten times. The chain recombines TRBV6-1 with TRBJ2-7; no clear D gene. V was trimmed by 6 bases and J by 0 bases, leaving 12 bases between them. The V gene's germline CDR1 is MNHNS and CDR2 SASEGT. The CDR3 runs 14 residues. The CDR3 region has the DNA TGTGCCAGCAGCCTCAAATGGAGCTCCTACGAGCAGTACTTC. Translated, it gives CASSLKWSSYEQYF.

The chain links TRBV15 to TRBJ1-1, with 7 bases identical to TRBD1. Germline CDR1 LNHNV, CDR2 YYDKDF (reference sequence). After removal of 5 bases from V and 2 bases from J, the junction contained 5 bases not matched to a gene. The CDR3 contains 14 residues. The DNA for the CDR3 is TGTGCCACCAGCGGACGACAGGGAAACACTGAAGCTTTCTTT. Amino acid sequence: CATSGRQGNTEAFF.

This chain uses TRBV19 with TRBJ2-7; 12 nucleotides line up with TRBD2. V lost 8 bases, J lost 6 bases, and 8 bases stayed unmatched. This CDR3 region has 14 residues. CDR1 and CDR2 from the germline V gene are LNHDA and SQIVND (reference sequence). The CDR3 region is CASARLAGEGEQYF. In nucleotides, the CDR3 is TGTGCCAGTGCCAGACTAGCGGGAGAAGGCGAGCAGTACTTC. Using reference TRBV19 and TRBJ2-7 for the parts outside the CDR3, the full variable domain is DGGITQSPKYLFRKEGQNVTLSCEQNLNHDAMYWYRQDPGQGLRLIYYSQIVNDFQKGDIAEGYSVSREKKESFPLTVTSAQKNPTAFYLCASARLAGEGEQYFGPGTRLTVT.

This clone was seen more than once but under ten times. The DNA for the CDR3 is TGTGCCTGGAGTGTAAACGCGGACTATCAGCCCCAGCATTTT. It yields the protein CAWSVNADYQPQHF. The chain uses TRBV30 and TRBJ1-5, with unresolved D. Germline CDR1 reads GTSNPN; CDR2 reads SVGIG (reference sequence). Trimming took 0 bases from V and 5 from J, leaving 11 bases between them. The length of the CDR3 is 14 residues.

This clone has a single count. The chain recombines TRBV25-1 with TRBJ2-7, with D perhaps matching TRBD2 (6 bases). The V gene's germline CDR1 is MGHDK and CDR2 SYGVNS. V gave up 2 bases and J gave up 1 base, with 12 bases separating them. The CDR3 loop spans 15 amino acids. The CDR3 sequence is CASSETREESYEQYF. Here the CDR3 DNA reads TGTGCCAGCAGTGAAACCAGGGAGGAATCCTACGAGCAGTACTTC.

The gene calls are TRBV2 and TRBJ1-4, with D possibly TRBD1 on 6 matching bases. This CDR3 is 15 amino acids long. Germline-derived CDR1 and CDR2 are SNHLY and FYNNEI. V lost 1 base to trimming and J lost 8 bases, with 14 bases between them. The CDR3 loop reads CASSEEGTGNEKLFF. In DNA, the CDR3 is TGTGCCAGCAGTGAAGAAGGTACAGGGAACGAAAAACTGTTTTTT.

This chain connects TRBV5-1 to TRBJ2-7, with 10 bases identical to TRBD1. Germline V CDR1 and CDR2: SGHRS, YFSETQ. CDR3 size: 15 residues. The trim removed 6 bases at V and 2 bases at J, leaving 8 bases unmatched. The CDR3 here is CASTGGTGATYEQYF. The CDR3 DNA reads TGCGCCAGCACTGGGGGGACAGGGGCTACCTACGAGCAGTACTTC. Combining the CDR3 with reference TRBV5-1 and TRBJ2-7 gives the whole variable domain KAGVTQTPRYLIKTRGQQVTLSCSPISGHRSVSWYQQTPGQGLQFLFEYFSETQRNKGNFPGRFSGRQFSNSRSEMNVSTLELGDSALYLCASTGGTGATYEQYFGPGTRLTVT.